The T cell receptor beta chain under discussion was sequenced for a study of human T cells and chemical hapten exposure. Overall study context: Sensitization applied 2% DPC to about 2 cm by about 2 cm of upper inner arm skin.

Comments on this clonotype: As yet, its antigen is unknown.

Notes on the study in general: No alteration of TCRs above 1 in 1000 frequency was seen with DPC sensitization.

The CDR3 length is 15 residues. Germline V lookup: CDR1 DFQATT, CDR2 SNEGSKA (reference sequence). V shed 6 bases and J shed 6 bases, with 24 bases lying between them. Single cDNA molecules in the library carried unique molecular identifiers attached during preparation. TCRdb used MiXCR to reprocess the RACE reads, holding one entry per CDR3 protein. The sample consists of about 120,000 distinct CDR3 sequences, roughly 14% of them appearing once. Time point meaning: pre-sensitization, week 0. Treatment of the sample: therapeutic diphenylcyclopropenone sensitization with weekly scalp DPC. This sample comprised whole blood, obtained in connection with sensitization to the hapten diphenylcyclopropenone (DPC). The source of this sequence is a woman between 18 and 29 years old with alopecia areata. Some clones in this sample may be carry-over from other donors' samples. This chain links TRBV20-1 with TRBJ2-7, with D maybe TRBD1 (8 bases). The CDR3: CSAPDREGPPVEQYF. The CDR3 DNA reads TGCAGTGCCCCGGACAGGGAGGGTCCTCCGGTCGAGCAGTACTTC.